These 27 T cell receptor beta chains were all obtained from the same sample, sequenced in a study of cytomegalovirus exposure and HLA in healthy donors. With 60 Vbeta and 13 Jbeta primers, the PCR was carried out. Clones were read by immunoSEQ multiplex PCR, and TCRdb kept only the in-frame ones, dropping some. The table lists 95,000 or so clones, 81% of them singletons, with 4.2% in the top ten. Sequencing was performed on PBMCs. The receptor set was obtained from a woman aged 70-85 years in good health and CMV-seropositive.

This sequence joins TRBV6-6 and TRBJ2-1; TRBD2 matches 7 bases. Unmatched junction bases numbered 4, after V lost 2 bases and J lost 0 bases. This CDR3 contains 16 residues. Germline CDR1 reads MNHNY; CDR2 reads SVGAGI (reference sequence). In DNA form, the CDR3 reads TGTGCCAGCAGTTACCTGAGCGGGAACTCCTACAATGAGCAGTTCTTC. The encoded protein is CASSYLSGNSYNEQFF.

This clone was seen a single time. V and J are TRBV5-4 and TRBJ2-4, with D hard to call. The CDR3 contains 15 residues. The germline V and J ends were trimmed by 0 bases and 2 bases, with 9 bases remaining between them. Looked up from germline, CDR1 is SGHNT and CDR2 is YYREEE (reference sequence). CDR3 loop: CASSLAQQPKNIQYF. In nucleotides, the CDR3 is TGTGCCAGCAGCTTGGCCCAACAGCCCAAAAACATTCAGTACTTC. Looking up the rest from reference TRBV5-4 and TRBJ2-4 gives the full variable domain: ETGVTQSPTHLIKTRGQQVTLRCSSQSGHNTVSWYQQALGQGPQFIFQYYREEENGRGNFPPRFSGLQFPNYSSELNVNALELDDSALYLCASSLAQQPKNIQYFGAGTRLSVL.

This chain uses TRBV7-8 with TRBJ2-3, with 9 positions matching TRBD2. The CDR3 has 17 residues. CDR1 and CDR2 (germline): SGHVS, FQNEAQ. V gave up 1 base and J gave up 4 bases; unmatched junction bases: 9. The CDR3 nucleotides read TGTGCCAGCAGCTTAGTTGGCGGGAGGGCCCTGCCAGATACGCAGTATTTT. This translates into CASSLVGGRALPDTQYF.

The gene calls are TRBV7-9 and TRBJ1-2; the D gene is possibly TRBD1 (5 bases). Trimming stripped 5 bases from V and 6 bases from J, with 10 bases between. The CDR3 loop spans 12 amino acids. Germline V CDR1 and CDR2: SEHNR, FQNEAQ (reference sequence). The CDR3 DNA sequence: TGTGCCAGCAGCCCCCGACAGAATGGCTACACCTTC. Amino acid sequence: CASSPRQNGYTF.

CDR3 sequence (DNA): TGTGCCAATACGTCCCGGGAGCAGTACTTC. This sequence encodes CANTSREQYF. This rearrangement joins TRBV19 to TRBJ2-7; D unresolved. This CDR3 region has 10 residues. Germline V gives CDR1 LNHDA, CDR2 SQIVND (reference sequence). Trimming shortened V by 10 bases and J by 7 bases, and 11 bases separated the two germline ends.

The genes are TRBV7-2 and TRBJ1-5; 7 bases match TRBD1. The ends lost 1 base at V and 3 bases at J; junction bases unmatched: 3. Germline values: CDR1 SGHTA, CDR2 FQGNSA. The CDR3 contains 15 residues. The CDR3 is CASSLGGTANQPQHF. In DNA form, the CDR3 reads TGTGCCAGCAGCTTAGGGGGGACAGCCAATCAGCCCCAGCATTTT. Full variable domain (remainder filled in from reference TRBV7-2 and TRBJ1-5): GAGVSQSPSNKVTEKGKDVELRCDPISGHTALYWYRQSLGQGLEFLIYFQGNSAPDKSGLPSDRFSAERTGGSVSTLTIQRTQQEDSAVYLCASSLGGTANQPQHFGDGTRLSIL.

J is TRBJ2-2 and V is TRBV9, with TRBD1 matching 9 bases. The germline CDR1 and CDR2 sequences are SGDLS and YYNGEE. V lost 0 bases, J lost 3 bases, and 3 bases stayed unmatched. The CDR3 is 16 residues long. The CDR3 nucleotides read TGTGCCAGCAGCGTAGCCGGGACAGGGTACACCGGGGAGCTGTTTTTT. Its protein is CASSVAGTGYTGELFF.

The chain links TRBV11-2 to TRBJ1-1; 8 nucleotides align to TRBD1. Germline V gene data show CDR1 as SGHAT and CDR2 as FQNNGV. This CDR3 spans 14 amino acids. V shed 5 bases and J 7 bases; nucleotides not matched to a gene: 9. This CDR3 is CASSLLTGVSEAFF. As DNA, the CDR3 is TGTGCCAGCAGCCTCCTGACAGGGGTGAGTGAAGCTTTCTTT.

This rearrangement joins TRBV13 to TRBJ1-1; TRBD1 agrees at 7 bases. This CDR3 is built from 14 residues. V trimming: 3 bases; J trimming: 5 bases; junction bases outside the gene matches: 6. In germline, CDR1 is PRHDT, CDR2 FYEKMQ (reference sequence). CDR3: CASSFRGPGTEAFF. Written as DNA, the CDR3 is TGTGCCAGCAGCTTTAGGGGGCCGGGTACTGAAGCTTTCTTT. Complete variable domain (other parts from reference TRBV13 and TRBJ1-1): AAGVIQSPRHLIKEKRETATLKCYPIPRHDTVYWYQQGPGQDPQFLISFYEKMQSDKGSIPDRFSAQQFSDYHSELNMSSLELGDSALYFCASSFRGPGTEAFFGQGTRLTVV.

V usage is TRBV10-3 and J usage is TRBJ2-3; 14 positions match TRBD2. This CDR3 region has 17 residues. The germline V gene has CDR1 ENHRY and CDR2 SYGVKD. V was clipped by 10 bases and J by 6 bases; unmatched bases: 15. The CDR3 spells CASFPGLAGAPRDTQYF. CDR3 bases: TGTGCCAGCTTTCCGGGACTAGCGGGAGCCCCACGGGATACGCAGTATTTT.

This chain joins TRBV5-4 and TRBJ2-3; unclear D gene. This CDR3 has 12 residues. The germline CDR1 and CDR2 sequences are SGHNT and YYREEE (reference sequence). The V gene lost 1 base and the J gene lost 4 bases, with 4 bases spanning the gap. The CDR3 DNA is TGTGCCAGCAGCTTGAGCGCAGATACGCAGTATTTT. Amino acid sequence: CASSLSADTQYF.

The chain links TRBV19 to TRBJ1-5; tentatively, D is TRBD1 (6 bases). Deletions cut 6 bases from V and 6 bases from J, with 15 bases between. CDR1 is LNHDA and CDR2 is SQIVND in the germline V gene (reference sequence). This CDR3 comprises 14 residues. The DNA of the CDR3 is TGTGCCAGTAGACGACAGGTTCCGGGTCAGCCCCAGCATTTT. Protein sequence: CASRRQVPGQPQHF.

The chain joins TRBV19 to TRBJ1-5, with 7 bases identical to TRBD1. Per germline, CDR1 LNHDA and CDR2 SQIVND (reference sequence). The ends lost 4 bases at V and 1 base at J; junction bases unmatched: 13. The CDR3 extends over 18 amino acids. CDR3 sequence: CASSSGQVGLGSNQPQHF. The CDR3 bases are TGTGCCAGTAGTAGCGGACAGGTGGGCCTTGGGAGCAATCAGCCCCAGCATTTT.

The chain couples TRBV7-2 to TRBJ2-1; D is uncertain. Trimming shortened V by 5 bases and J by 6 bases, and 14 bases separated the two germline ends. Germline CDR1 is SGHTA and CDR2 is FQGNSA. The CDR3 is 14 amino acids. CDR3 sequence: CASSDRRLANEQFF. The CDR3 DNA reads TGTGCCAGCAGCGATAGAAGATTAGCCAATGAGCAGTTCTTC.

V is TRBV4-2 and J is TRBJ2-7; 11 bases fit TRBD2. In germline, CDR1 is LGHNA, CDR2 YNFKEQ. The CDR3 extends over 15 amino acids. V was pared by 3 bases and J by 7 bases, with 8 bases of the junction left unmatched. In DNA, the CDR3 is TGTGCCAGCAGCCAGACTCGTAGCGGGAGGGGGGAGCAGTACTTC. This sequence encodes CASSQTRSGRGEQYF.

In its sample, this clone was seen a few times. The CDR3 sequence is CASSLLLREKLFF. The CDR3 coding sequence is TGTGCCAGCAGCCTCCTGTTGCGGGAAAAACTGTTTTTT. The chain is built from TRBV2 and TRBJ1-4; D gene ambiguous. CDR1 is SNHLY and CDR2 is FYNNEI in the germline V gene. The CDR3 totals 13 residues. Deletions cut 6 bases from V and 8 bases from J, with 13 bases between.

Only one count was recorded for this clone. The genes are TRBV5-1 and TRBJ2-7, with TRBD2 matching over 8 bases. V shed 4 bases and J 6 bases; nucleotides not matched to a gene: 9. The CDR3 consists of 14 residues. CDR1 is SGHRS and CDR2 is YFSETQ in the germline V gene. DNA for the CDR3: TGCGCCAGCAGCCGGGAGGGCCGAGCGGGCGAGCAGTACTTC. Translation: CASSREGRAGEQYF. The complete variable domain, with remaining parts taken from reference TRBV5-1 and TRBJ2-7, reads KAGVTQTPRYLIKTRGQQVTLSCSPISGHRSVSWYQQTPGQGLQFLFEYFSETQRNKGNFPGRFSGRQFSNSRSEMNVSTLELGDSALYLCASSREGRAGEQYFGPGTRLTVT.

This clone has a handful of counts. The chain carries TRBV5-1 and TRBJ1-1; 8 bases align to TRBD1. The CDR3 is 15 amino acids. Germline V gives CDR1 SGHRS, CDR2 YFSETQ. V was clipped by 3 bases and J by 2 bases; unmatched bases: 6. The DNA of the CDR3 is TGCGCCAGCAGCTCATGGACAGGGTCTAACACTGAAGCTTTCTTT. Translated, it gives CASSSWTGSNTEAFF.

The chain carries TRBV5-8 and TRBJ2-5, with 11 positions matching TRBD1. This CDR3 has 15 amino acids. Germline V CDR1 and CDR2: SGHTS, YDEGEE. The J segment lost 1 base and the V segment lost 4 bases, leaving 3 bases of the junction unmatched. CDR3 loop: CASSPGQGAQETQYF. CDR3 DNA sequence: TGTGCCAGCAGCCCCGGACAGGGGGCCCAAGAGACCCAGTACTTC.

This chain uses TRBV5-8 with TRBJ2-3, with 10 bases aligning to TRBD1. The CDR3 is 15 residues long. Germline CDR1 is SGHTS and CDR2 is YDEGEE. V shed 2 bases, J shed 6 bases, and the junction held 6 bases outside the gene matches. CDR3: CASSLPGQGSDTQYF. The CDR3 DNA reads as TGTGCCAGCAGCTTACCGGGACAGGGGAGCGATACGCAGTATTTT. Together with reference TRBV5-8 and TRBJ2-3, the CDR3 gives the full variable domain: EAGVTQSPTHLIKTRGQQATLRCSPISGHTSVYWYQQALGLGLQFLLWYDEGEERNRGNFPPRFSGRQFPNYSSELNVNALELEDSALYLCASSLPGQGSDTQYFGPGTRLTVL.

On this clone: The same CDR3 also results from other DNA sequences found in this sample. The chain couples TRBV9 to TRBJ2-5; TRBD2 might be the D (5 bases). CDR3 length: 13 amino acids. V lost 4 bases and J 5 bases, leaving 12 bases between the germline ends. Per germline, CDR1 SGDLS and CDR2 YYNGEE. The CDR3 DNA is TGTGCCAGCAGCTACAGAGGCGGGGAGACCCAGTACTTC. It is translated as CASSYRGGETQYF.

The DNA for the CDR3 is TGTGCCAGCAGCCAAGACAGGGGGGAGGAGACCCAGTACTTC. This encodes CASSQDRGEETQYF. The chain links TRBV14 to TRBJ2-5; TRBD1 is a possible D gene (7 bases). Germline values: CDR1 SGHDN, CDR2 FVKESK. With 0 bases removed from V and 5 bases from J, the gap between germline ends came to 10 bases. The CDR3 is 14 amino acids.

The CDR3 sequence: CASSRGQGAAYSPLHF. For the CDR3, the DNA is TGTGCCAGCAGCCGTGGACAGGGGGCAGCTTATTCACCCCTCCACTTT. The chain combines TRBV7-2 with TRBJ1-6; TRBD1 aligns across 11 bases. Germline V CDR1 and CDR2: SGHTA, FQGNSA. The CDR3 runs to 16 residues. V was pared by 5 bases and J by 8 bases, with 8 bases of the junction left unmatched.

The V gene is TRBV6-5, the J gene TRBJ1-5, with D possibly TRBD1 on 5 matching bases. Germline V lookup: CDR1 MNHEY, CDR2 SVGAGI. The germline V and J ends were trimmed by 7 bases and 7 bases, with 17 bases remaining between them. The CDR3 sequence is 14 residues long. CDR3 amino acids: CASTERGGRQPQHF. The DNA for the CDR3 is TGTGCCAGCACCGAGCGGGGGGGACGGCAGCCCCAGCATTTT.

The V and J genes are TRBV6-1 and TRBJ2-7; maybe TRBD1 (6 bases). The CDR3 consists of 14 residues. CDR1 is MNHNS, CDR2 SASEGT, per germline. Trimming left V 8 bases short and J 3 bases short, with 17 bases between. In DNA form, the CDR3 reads TGTGCCAGCCTTAGTACAGGGAGAGGCTACGAGCAGTACTTC. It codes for CASLSTGRGYEQYF.

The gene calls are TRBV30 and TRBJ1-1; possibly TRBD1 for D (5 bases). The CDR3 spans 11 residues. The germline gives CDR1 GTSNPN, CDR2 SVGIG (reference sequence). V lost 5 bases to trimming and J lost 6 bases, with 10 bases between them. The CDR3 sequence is CAWGARAEAFF. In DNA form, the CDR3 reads TGTGCCTGGGGGGCCCGGGCTGAAGCTTTCTTT.

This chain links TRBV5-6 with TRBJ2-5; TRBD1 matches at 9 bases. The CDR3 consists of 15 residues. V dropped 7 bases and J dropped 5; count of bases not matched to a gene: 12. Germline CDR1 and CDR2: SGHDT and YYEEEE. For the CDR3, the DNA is TGTGCCAGCTCAAAGACAGGGGGACCTTTGGAGACCCAGTACTTC. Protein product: CASSKTGGPLETQYF.